This T cell receptor (beta chain) was recorded in a study of T cell responses to AZD1222 COVID-19 vaccine. Study observations and caveats: Two AZD1222 doses significantly raised spike-specific TCR breadth and depth over controls. Along spike, vaccine-associated CD4 TCRs were found throughout, with dominance at 160-218 and 743-854. Donors were mostly white British, more females; clonal diversity possibly underestimated. Of spike-specific TCRs, nearly half reportedly target regions left unmutated in variants.

On this clone: Its cognate antigen is unknown.

The germline V gene has CDR1 KGHSH and CDR2 LQKENI. This CDR3 region has 18 residues. V trimming: 0 bases; J trimming: 0 bases; junction bases outside the gene matches: 7. Sequencing used immunoSEQ multiplex PCR; TCRdb keeps in-frame clones, though not all of them. This sample has around 130,000 clones; around 90% occur once, and the top ten carry approximately 2%. Sequenced here: peripheral blood, sampled 28 days after the second AZD1222 dose. This TCR derives from an adult who received the AZD1222 COVID-19 vaccine. V is TRBV18 and J is TRBJ1-3, with 8 bases aligning to TRBD1. CDR3 coding DNA: TGTGCCAGCTCACCACCGTGGACAGGGCTTATCTCTGGAAACACCATATATTTT. Translation: CASSPPWTGLISGNTIYF.